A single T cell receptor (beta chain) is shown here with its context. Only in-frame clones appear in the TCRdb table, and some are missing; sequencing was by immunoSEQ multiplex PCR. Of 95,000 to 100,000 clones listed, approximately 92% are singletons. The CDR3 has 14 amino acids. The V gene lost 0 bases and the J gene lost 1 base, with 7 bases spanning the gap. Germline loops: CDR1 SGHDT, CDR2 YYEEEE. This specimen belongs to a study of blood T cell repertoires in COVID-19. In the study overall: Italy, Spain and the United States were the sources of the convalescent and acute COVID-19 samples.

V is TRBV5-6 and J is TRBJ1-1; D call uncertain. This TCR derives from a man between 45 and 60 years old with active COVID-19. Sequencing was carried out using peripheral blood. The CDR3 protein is CASSLGRRNTEAFF. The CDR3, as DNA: TGTGCCAGCAGCTTGGGACGGAGGAACACTGAAGCTTTCTTT.